A selection of T cell receptor beta chains follows, all from one sample in a study of shared clonotypes between healthy human individuals. Profiled with immunoSEQ multiplex PCR; TCRdb holds only in-frame clones, not every one. The sample holds 950,000 to 1,100,000 clones, approximately 80% seen once. The sample taken for sequencing was memory CD4+ T cells from PBMCs. The receptor source for this set is a young man in good health. Some clones in this sample may be carry-over from other donors' samples. Both conserved end residues are trimmed from each CDR3. The order of the fields is V gene, J gene, CDR3 protein.

v_call: TRBV19
j_call: TRBJ2-1
cdr3_aa: ASSPGQGFNEQF

v_call: TRBV2
j_call: TRBJ2-7
cdr3_aa: ASSDGLAGTYEQY

v_call: TRBV4-2
j_call: TRBJ2-5
cdr3_aa: ASSQIPDSGPKY

v_call: TRBV20-1
j_call: TRBJ2-1
cdr3_aa: SASLGGEQF

v_call: TRBV4-2
j_call: TRBJ1-1
cdr3_aa: ASSHGGGKGPTEAF

v_call: TRBV5-1
j_call: TRBJ2-3
cdr3_aa: ASSPIGADTQY

v_call: TRBV7-2
j_call: TRBJ2-5
cdr3_aa: ASSLTAETQY

v_call: TRBV21-1
j_call: TRBJ2-3
cdr3_aa: ASSAQTLIRDTQY

v_call: TRBV14
j_call: TRBJ1-1
cdr3_aa: ASSQSRNTEAF

v_call: TRBV10-1
j_call: TRBJ2-7
cdr3_aa: ASLLSGPQVTYEQY

v_call: TRBV29-1
j_call: TRBJ2-6
cdr3_aa: SVGIRGSGANVLT

v_call: TRBV28
j_call: TRBJ2-1
cdr3_aa: ASSVPGLAGFNEQF

v_call: TRBV28
j_call: TRBJ2-3
cdr3_aa: ASSSSSGTSTDTQY

v_call: TRBV28
j_call: TRBJ1-5
cdr3_aa: ASSKRTGTSNQPQH